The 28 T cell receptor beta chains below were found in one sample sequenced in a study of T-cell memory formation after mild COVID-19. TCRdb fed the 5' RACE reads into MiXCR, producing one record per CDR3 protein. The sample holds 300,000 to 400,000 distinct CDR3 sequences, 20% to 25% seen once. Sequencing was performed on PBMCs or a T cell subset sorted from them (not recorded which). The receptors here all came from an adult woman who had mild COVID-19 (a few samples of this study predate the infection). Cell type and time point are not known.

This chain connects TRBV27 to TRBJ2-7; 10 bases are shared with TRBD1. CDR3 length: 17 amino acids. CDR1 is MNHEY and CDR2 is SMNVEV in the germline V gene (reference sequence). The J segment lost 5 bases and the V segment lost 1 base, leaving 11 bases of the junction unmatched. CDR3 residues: CASSLWSTGTGADEQYF. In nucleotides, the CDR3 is TGTGCCAGCAGTTTATGGTCGACCGGGACAGGGGCCGACGAGCAGTACTTC.

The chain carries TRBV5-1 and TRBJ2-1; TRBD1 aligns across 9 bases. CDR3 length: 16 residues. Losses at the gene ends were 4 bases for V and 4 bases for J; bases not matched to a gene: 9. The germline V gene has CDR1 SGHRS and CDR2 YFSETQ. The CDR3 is CASSEGGTGQYNEQFF. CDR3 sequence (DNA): TGCGCCAGCAGCGAAGGCGGGACAGGGCAATACAATGAGCAGTTCTTC.

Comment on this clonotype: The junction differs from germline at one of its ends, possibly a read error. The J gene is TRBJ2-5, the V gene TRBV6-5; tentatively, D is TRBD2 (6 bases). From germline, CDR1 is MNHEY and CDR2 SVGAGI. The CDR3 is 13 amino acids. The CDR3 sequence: CACRVEGTETQYF. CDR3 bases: TGTGCCTGCAGGGTGGAGGGGACGGAGACCCAGTACTTC.

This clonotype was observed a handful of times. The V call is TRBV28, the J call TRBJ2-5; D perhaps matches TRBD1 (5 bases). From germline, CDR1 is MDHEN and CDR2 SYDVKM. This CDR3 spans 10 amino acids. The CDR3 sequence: CTGRQETQYF. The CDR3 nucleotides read TGTACAGGTCGGCAAGAGACCCAGTACTTC.

CDR3 loop: CASSDDRVMNTEAFF. The CDR3 nucleotides read TGTGCCAGCAGTGATGACAGGGTTATGAACACTGAAGCTTTCTTT. This sequence joins TRBV2 and TRBJ1-1; 7 bases fit TRBD1. Germline CDR1 reads SNHLY; CDR2 reads FYNNEI. The CDR3 sequence is 15 residues long. The V and J ends lost 3 bases and 0 bases, in that order; junction bases with no gene match: 4.

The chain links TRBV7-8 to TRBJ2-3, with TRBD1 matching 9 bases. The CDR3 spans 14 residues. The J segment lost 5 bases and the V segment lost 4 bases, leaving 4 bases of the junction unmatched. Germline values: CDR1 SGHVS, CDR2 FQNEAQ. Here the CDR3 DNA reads TGTGCCAGCAGCTCACAGGGGGCCGGAGATACGCAGTATTTT. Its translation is CASSSQGAGDTQYF.

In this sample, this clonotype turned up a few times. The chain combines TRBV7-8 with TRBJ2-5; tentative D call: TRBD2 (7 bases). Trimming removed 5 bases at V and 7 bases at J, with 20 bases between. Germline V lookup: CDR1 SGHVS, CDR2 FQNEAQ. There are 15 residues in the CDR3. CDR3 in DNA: TGTGCCAGCAGCCCAATCAGCGGGGCCAGGGGGACCCAGTACTTC. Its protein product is CASSPISGARGTQYF.

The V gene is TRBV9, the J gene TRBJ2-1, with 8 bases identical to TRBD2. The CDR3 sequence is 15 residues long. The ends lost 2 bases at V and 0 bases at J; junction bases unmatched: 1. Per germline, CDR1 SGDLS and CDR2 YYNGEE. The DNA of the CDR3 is TGTGCCAGCAGCGTGGCGGGAGGCTCCTACAATGAGCAGTTCTTC. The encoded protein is CASSVAGGSYNEQFF.

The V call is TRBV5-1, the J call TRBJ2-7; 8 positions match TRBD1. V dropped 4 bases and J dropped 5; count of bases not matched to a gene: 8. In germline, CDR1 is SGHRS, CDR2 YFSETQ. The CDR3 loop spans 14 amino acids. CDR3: CASSVGQDHNEQYF. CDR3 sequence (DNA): TGCGCCAGCAGCGTGGGACAGGATCATAACGAGCAGTACTTC.

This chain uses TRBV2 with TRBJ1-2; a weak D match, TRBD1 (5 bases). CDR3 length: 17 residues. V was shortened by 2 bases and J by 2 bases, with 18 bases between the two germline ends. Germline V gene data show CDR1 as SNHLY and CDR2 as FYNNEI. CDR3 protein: CASSEWGTGTTNYGYTF. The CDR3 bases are TGTGCCAGCAGTGAATGGGGAACAGGCACCACCAACTATGGCTACACCTTC.

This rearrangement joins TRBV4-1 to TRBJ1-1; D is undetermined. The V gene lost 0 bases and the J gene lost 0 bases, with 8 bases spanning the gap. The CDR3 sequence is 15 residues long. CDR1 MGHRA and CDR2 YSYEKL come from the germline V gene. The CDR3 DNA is TGCGCCAGCAGCCAAGAGCCGACACTGAACACTGAAGCTTTCTTT. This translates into CASSQEPTLNTEAFF.

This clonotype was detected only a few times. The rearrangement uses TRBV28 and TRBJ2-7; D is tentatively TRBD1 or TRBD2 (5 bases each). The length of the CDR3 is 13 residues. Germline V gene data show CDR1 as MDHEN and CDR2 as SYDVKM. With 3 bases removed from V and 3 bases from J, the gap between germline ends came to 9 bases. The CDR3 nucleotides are TGTGCCAGCAGTTTCGAGGGGATCTACGAGCAGTACTTC. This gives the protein CASSFEGIYEQYF.

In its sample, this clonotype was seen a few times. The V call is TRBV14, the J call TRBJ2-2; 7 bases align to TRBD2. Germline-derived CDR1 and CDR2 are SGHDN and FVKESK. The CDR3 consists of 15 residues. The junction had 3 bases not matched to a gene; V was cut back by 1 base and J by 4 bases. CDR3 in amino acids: CASSQAGGVTGELFF. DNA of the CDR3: TGTGCCAGCAGCCAAGCTGGGGGGGTCACCGGGGAGCTGTTTTTT. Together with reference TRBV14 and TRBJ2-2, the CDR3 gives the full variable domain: EAGVTQFPSHSVIEKGQTVTLRCDPISGHDNLYWYRRVMGKEIKFLLHFVKESKQDESGMPNNRFLAERTGGTYSTLKVQPAELEDSGVYFCASSQAGGVTGELFFGEGSRLTVL.

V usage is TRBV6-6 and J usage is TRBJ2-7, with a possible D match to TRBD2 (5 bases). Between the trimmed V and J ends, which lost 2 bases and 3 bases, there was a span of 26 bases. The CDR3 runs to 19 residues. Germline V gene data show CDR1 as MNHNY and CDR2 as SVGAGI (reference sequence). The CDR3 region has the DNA TGTGCCAGCAGTTACGAGGGTCGGCTCTACTCTACTCGCAACTACGAGCAGTACTTC. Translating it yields CASSYEGRLYSTRNYEQYF.

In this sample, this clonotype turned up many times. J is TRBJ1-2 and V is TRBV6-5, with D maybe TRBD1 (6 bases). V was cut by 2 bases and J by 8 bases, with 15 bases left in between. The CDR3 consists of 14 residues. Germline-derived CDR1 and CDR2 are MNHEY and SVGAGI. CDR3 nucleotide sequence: TGTGCCAGCAGTTACGGCCCGGGGGCGGAAGGCTACACCTTC. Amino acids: CASSYGPGAEGYTF.

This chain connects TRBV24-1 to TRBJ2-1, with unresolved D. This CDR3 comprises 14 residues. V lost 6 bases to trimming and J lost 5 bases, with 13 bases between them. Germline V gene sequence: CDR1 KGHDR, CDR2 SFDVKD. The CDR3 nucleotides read TGTGCCACCAGTCCTTTTCCCCCTGACAATGAGCAGTTCTTC. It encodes CATSPFPPDNEQFF.

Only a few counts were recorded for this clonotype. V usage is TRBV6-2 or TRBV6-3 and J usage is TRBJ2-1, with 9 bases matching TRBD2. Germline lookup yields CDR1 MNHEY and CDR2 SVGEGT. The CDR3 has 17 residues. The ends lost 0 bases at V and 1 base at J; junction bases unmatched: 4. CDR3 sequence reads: CASSYSTSGPSYNEQFF. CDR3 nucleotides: TGTGCCAGCAGTTACTCGACTAGCGGACCGTCCTACAATGAGCAGTTCTTC.

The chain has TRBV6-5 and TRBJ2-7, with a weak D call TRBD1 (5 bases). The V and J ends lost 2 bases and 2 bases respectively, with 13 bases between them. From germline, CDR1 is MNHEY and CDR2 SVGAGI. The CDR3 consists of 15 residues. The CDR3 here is CASSYDSEPTYEQYF. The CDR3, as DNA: TGTGCCAGCAGTTACGACAGCGAACCTACCTACGAGCAGTACTTC.

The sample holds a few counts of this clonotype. The CDR3 DNA reads as TGTGCCAGCAGCCCCCCTCCCTCGACTAGCGCGAACACCGGGGAGCTGTTTTTT. Translated: CASSPPPSTSANTGELFF. The V call is TRBV6-5, the J call TRBJ2-2, with 8 nucleotides matching TRBD2. V lost 6 bases, J lost 0 bases, and 12 bases stayed unmatched. CDR1 and CDR2 (germline): MNHEY, SVGAGI. The CDR3 runs to 18 residues.

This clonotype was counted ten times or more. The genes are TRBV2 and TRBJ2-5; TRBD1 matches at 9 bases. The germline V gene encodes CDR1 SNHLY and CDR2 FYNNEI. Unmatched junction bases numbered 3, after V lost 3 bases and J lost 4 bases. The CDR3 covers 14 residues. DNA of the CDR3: TGTGCCAGCAGTGATTTGACAGGGGGAGAGACCCAGTACTTC. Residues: CASSDLTGGETQYF.

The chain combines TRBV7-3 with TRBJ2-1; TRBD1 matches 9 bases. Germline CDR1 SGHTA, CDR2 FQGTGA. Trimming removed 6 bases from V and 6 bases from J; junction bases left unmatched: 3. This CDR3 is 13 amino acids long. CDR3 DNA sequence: TGTGCCAGCAGTCCACAGGGGGCCAATGAGCAGTTCTTC. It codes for CASSPQGANEQFF.

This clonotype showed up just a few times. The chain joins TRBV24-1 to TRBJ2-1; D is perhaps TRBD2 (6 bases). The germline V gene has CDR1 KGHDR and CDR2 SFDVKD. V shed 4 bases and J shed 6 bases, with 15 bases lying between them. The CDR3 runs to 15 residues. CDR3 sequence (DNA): TGTGCCACCAGTGACCCGACCGGACTAACCAATGAGCAGTTCTTC. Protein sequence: CATSDPTGLTNEQFF.

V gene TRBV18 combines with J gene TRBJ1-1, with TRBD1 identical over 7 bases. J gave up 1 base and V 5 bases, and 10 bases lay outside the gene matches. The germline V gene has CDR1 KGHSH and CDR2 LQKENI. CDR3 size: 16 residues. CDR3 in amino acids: CASSARYRTGNTEAFF. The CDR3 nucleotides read TGTGCCAGCTCAGCCAGATACAGGACAGGGAACACTGAAGCTTTCTTT.

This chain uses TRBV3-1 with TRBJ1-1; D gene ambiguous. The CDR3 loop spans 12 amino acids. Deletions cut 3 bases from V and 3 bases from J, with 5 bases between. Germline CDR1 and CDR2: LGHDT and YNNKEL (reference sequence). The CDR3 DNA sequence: TGTGCCAGCAGCCATACCTACACTGAAGCTTTCTTT. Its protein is CASSHTYTEAFF.

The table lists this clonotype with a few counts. CDR3 residues: CASSDSVSGNNEQFF. Here the CDR3 DNA reads TGTGCCAGCAGTGACTCAGTTAGCGGGAACAATGAGCAGTTCTTC. The chain has TRBV6-4 and TRBJ2-1, with 8 bases identical to TRBD2. The V gene end was trimmed by 0 bases and the J gene end by 5 bases; junction bases not matched to a gene: 3. Germline loops: CDR1 MRHNA, CDR2 SNTAGT. This CDR3 contains 15 residues.

CDR3 sequence: CSARDFGQGSGNTIYF. The CDR3 nucleotides read TGCAGTGCTAGAGATTTCGGACAGGGGTCTGGAAACACCATATATTTT. The chain employs TRBV20-1 and TRBJ1-3, with TRBD1 matching over 9 bases. Trimming cost V 0 bases and J 1 base; bases outside gene matches: 4. This CDR3 contains 16 residues. CDR1 and CDR2 from the germline V gene are DFQATT and SNEGSKA (reference sequence).

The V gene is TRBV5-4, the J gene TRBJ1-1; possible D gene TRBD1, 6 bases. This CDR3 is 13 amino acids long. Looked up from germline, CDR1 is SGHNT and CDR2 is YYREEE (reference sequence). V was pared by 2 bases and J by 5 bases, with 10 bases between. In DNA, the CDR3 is TGTGCCAGCAGCTTTCCCCAGGGGACTGAAGCTTTCTTT. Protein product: CASSFPQGTEAFF.

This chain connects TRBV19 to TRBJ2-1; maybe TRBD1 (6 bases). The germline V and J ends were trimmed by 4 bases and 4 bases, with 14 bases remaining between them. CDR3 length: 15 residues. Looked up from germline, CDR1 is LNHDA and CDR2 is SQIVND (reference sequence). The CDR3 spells CASSRTAAIYNEQFF. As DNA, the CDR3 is TGTGCCAGTAGTAGGACAGCAGCTATTTACAATGAGCAGTTCTTC.